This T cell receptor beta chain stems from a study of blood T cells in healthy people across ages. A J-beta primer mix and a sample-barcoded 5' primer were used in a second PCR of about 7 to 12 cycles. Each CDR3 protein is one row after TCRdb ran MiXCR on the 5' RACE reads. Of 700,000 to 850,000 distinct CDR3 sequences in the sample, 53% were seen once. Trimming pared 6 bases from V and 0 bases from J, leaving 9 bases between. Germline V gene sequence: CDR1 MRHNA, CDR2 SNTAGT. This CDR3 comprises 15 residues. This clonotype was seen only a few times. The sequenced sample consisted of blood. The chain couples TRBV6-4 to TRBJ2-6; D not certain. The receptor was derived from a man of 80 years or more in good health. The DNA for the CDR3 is TGTGCCAGCAGCCCTATCGGCTCTGGGGCCAACGTCCTGACTTTC. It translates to CASSPIGSGANVLTF.